This is a list of T cell receptor beta chains from one sample in a study of blood T cell repertoires in COVID-19. Measured with immunoSEQ multiplex PCR; TCRdb has only the in-frame clones, and not every one. The table lists nearly 250,000 clones, more than 75% of them singletons. The material sequenced was PBMCs or T cells enriched from blood (not recorded which). All receptors come from a woman between 50 and 59 years old who had recovered from COVID-19. Both conserved end residues are part of each CDR3. The D gene is left open where the match is weak. Not every row has a clone size; where given, it reads once, few, many or a size class.

>.|TRBV4-2|.|TRBJ2-7
TGTGCCAGCAGCCAAGGAGATGGTGTGACCTACGAGCAGTACTTC
CASSQGDGVTYEQYF
>.|TRBV12-3/TRBV12-4|.|TRBJ1-2
TGTGCCAGCAGCCAAGACATCCTAGGCTACACCTTC
CASSQDILGYTF
>.|TRBV28|TRBD1|TRBJ2-5
TGTGCCAGCAGTTCCCCCGGACAGGGGTCGGAGACCCAGTACTTC
CASSSPGQGSETQYF
>.|TRBV5-4|TRBD2|TRBJ2-1
TGTGCCAGCAGCTTACTGGGACTAGCGGGGGGGCAAGGGTTCTTC
CASSLLGLAGGQGFF
>once|TRBV5-4|TRBD1|TRBJ1-2
TGTGCCAGCACCCTGACAGGGAAAGGTGGCTACACCTTC
CASTLTGKGGYTF
>.|TRBV4-3|.|TRBJ1-6
TGCGCCAGCAGCCAAGATTTAGCAGCTAGCTCCTATAATTCACCCCTCCACTTT
CASSQDLAASSYNSPLHF
>once|TRBV7-6|TRBD2|TRBJ2-2
TGTGCCAGCAGCTTACAACCCCCGACTAGCGGGATCGGGGAGCTGTTTTTT
CASSLQPPTSGIGELFF
>.|TRBV24-1|.|TRBJ2-2
TGTGCCACCAGTGGGCGGGGGAACACCGGGGAGCTGTTTTTT
CATSGRGNTGELFF
>.|TRBV12-3/TRBV12-4|.|TRBJ1-4
TGTGCCAGCACCCTGGGGCGAAAACTGTTTTTT
CASTLGRKLFF
>.|TRBV4-2|.|TRBJ1-2
TGTGCCAGCAGCCAAGAAACAGCTGCTAACTATGGCTACACCTTC
CASSQETAANYGYTF
>.|TRBV9|.|TRBJ2-5
TGTGCCAGCAGCGTAGGGGCAGGGCAAGAGACCCAGTACTTC
CASSVGAGQETQYF
>once|TRBV2|.|TRBJ1-3
TGTGCCAGCAGGGCGGCCCGGAACACCATATATTTT
CASRAARNTIYF
>.|TRBV27|TRBD2|TRBJ2-5
TGTGCCAGCAGTCTAACCATGCTAGCGGGGGGTCAAGAGACCCAGTACTTC
CASSLTMLAGGQETQYF
>.|TRBV28|TRBD1|TRBJ1-2
TGTGCCAGCAGTCCCACAGGGGGCAAGTTTAGCTACACCTTC
CASSPTGGKFSYTF
>.|TRBV30|.|TRBJ1-1
TGTGCCTGGACCTTTGGAGGGTTCACTGAAGCTTTCTTT
CAWTFGGFTEAFF
>.|TRBV7-3|.|TRBJ2-3
TGTGCCAGCAGCTTAGCGGGCGGCACAGATACGCAGTATTTT
CASSLAGGTDTQYF
>.|TRBV12-1|.|TRBJ2-7
TGTGCCAGCACCCTTCCGCGGGAGGCCAAAACCTACGAGCAGTACTTC
CASTLPREAKTYEQYF
>.|TRBV30|TRBD1|TRBJ1-2
TGTGCCTGGAGTGTACCTGCCTTCGAGGGGGCCGGCTACACCTTC
CAWSVPAFEGAGYTF
>.|TRBV3-1/TRBV3-2|.|TRBJ1-2
TGTGCCAGCAGCCGAGGGACCGGGGGGAACTATGGCTACACCTTC
CASSRGTGGNYGYTF
>.|TRBV25-1|TRBD1|TRBJ1-2
TGTGCCAGCAGTCCTCACGGACAGGGAGGCGGCTACACCTTC
CASSPHGQGGGYTF
>.|TRBV7-3|.|TRBJ2-1
TGTGCCAGCAGCTTACTGAGGTCAGCCGCCAATGAGCAGTTCTTC
CASSLLRSAANEQFF
>once|TRBV11-2|TRBD2|TRBJ2-7
TGTGCCAGCAACATCGCGGGGGTATACGAGCAGTACTTC
CASNIAGVYEQYF
>.|TRBV19|.|TRBJ1-4
TGTGCCAGTAGTATGGCGGGGGGAGAAAAACTGTTTTTT
CASSMAGGEKLFF
>few|TRBV5-5|.|TRBJ1-4
TGTGCCAGCAGCTTGGCCCCACAGACAGTGATCGGTGAAAAACTGTTTTTT
CASSLAPQTVIGEKLFF
>.|TRBV27|.|TRBJ1-5
TGTGCCAGCAGTTTAGCAGGGGTGGCCAGTCAGCATTTT
CASSLAGVASQHF